Listed below are T cell receptor beta chains from one sample, sequenced in a study of T cells in Graves' hyperthyroidism and ophthalmopathy. TCRdb recomputed calls from the multiplex PCR reads with MiXCR, one row per CDR3 protein. Altogether about 300,000 distinct CDR3 sequences are present, roughly a fifth being singletons, with the ten largest covering roughly 40%. The sequenced sample was blood. These receptors originate from a man in his fifties with Graves' ophthalmopathy. The CDR3 runs from the conserved cysteine through the conserved F or W. D genes are given only for firm matches. Not every row has a clone size; where given, it reads once, few, many or a size class.

V gene: TRBV6-1; clone size: few; J gene: TRBJ2-2; D gene: -; CDR3 DNA: TGTGCCAGCAGCTCGAGGAGCACCGGGGAGCTGTTTTTT; CDR3 protein: CASSSRSTGELFF
V gene: TRBV28; clone size: many; J gene: TRBJ2-1; D gene: -; CDR3 DNA: TGTGCCAGCAGGCTTGACAGGTCACCATACAATGAGCAGTTCTTC; CDR3 protein: CASRLDRSPYNEQFF
V gene: TRBV20-1; clone size: many; J gene: TRBJ2-7; D gene: TRBD2; CDR3 DNA: TGCAGTGCTAGGACTAGCGGGAGGACCTACGAGCAGTACTTC; CDR3 protein: CSARTSGRTYEQYF
V gene: TRBV11-3; clone size: many; J gene: TRBJ2-1; D gene: -; CDR3 DNA: TGTGCCAGCAGCTTCGATTCATCAGGGGACAATGAGCAGTTCTTC; CDR3 protein: CASSFDSSGDNEQFF
V gene: TRBV28; clone size: few; J gene: TRBJ2-3; D gene: TRBD2; CDR3 DNA: TGTGCCAGCAGTTTTTCCGGGCTAGCGGGAAAACGGGATACGCAGTATTTT; CDR3 protein: CASSFSGLAGKRDTQYF
V gene: TRBV28; clone size: many; J gene: TRBJ1-5; D gene: TRBD1; CDR3 DNA: TGTGCCAGCAGCTCCACCGGGACAGGGGTTTCGTATAGGGTGGGTCAGCCCCAGCATTTT; CDR3 protein: CASSSTGTGVSYRVGQPQHF
V gene: TRBV6-1; clone size: -; J gene: TRBJ1-1; D gene: -; CDR3 DNA: TGTGCCAGCAGTGAGTCGGCGGGAGGCACTGAAGCTTTCTTT; CDR3 protein: CASSESAGGTEAFF
V gene: TRBV9; clone size: -; J gene: TRBJ2-6; D gene: TRBD2; CDR3 DNA: TGTGCCAGCAGCGCATCCCGCGGGAGGGGATCTGGGGCCAACGTCCTGACTTTC; CDR3 protein: CASSASRGRGSGANVLTF
V gene: TRBV10-2; clone size: -; J gene: TRBJ2-4; D gene: TRBD2; CDR3 DNA: TGCGCCAGCAGTCTAGACTCTAGCGGAGTAGCCAAAAACATTCAGTACTTC; CDR3 protein: CASSLDSSGVAKNIQYF
V gene: TRBV2; clone size: few; J gene: TRBJ2-1; D gene: TRBD1; CDR3 DNA: TGTGCCAGCAAGGACGTCAGGGGGAAGGGCAATGAGCAGTTCTTC; CDR3 protein: CASKDVRGKGNEQFF
V gene: TRBV9; clone size: -; J gene: TRBJ2-7; D gene: -; CDR3 DNA: TGTGCCAGCAGCGCCTTTAGCGGCACCCAGTACGAGCAGTACTTC; CDR3 protein: CASSAFSGTQYEQYF
V gene: TRBV30; clone size: few; J gene: TRBJ2-7; D gene: -; CDR3 DNA: TGTGCCTGGAGTCTCACGGGTTCCTACGAGCAGTACTTC; CDR3 protein: CAWSLTGSYEQYF
V gene: TRBV7-3; clone size: many; J gene: TRBJ2-7; D gene: -; CDR3 DNA: TGTGCCAGCAGCCTAAGTGGGACCACTTCTACCTACGAGCAGTACTTC; CDR3 protein: CASSLSGTTSTYEQYF
V gene: TRBV28; clone size: few; J gene: TRBJ1-2; D gene: TRBD1; CDR3 DNA: TGTGCCAGCAGTTTGATGACAGGGGGCATCTATGGCTACACCTTC; CDR3 protein: CASSLMTGGIYGYTF
V gene: TRBV19; clone size: few; J gene: TRBJ1-5; D gene: -; CDR3 DNA: TGTGCCAGTAGGAAGGGGTCTAGCAATCAGCCCCAGCATTTT; CDR3 protein: CASRKGSSNQPQHF
V gene: TRBV3-1; clone size: many; J gene: TRBJ2-7; D gene: -; CDR3 DNA: TGTGCCAGCAGTCTCCGAGGAGAAACCTACGAGCAGTACTTC; CDR3 protein: CASSLRGETYEQYF
V gene: TRBV11-1; clone size: many; J gene: TRBJ1-5; D gene: -; CDR3 DNA: TGTGCCAGCAGCTTTCGAAGCAATCAGCCCCAGCATTTT; CDR3 protein: CASSFRSNQPQHF
V gene: TRBV6-2/TRBV6-3; clone size: -; J gene: TRBJ1-1; D gene: TRBD1; CDR3 DNA: TGTGCCAGCAGTTACCGGGGACAGTTGAACACTGAAGCTTTCTTT; CDR3 protein: CASSYRGQLNTEAFF
V gene: TRBV4-2; clone size: many; J gene: TRBJ1-2; D gene: -; CDR3 DNA: TGTGCCAGCAGCCAAGATAGGGGCGTAAACTATGGCTACACCTTC; CDR3 protein: CASSQDRGVNYGYTF
V gene: TRBV3-1; clone size: many; J gene: TRBJ2-7; D gene: TRBD1; CDR3 DNA: TGTGCCAGCATCGGACAGGGTTTTCGCGAGCAGTACTTC; CDR3 protein: CASIGQGFREQYF
V gene: TRBV10-3; clone size: few; J gene: TRBJ2-3; D gene: TRBD1; CDR3 DNA: TGTGCCACTGAAACAGGGGACGAAAGAGATACGCAGTATTTT; CDR3 protein: CATETGDERDTQYF
V gene: TRBV20-1; clone size: few; J gene: TRBJ2-3; D gene: TRBD1; CDR3 DNA: TGCAGAGGGACAGGGAGCACAGATACGCAGTATTTT; CDR3 protein: CRGTGSTDTQYF
V gene: TRBV3-1; clone size: few; J gene: TRBJ2-7; D gene: -; CDR3 DNA: TGTGCCAGCAGCCAAGGTCCTGACTTACAATCTTACGAGCAGTACTTC; CDR3 protein: CASSQGPDLQSYEQYF
V gene: TRBV18; clone size: many; J gene: TRBJ1-5; D gene: -; CDR3 DNA: TGTGCCAGCTGGTGGAGCAATCAGCCCCAGCATTTT; CDR3 protein: CASWWSNQPQHF